Shown below are 22 T cell receptor beta chains from a single sample sequenced in a study of brain T cells in children with intractable seizures. Time point denoted: blood from clinic visit 5 months post-surgery; TSC patient then seizure free. This table comes from immunoSEQ multiplex PCR, and its TCRdb copy is limited to in-frame clones, with some not included. The table shows about 340,000 clones, with over 90% occurring only once. This specimen consisted of peripheral blood, obtained about 5 months after surgery. All receptors come from a boy under two years old with tuberous sclerosis and intractable seizures.

This chain links TRBV6-1 with TRBJ2-7, with D tentatively TRBD1 (6 bases). The CDR3 consists of 13 residues. In germline, CDR1 is MNHNS, CDR2 SASEGT. V was clipped by 1 base and J by 6 bases, with 10 bases between them. The DNA of the CDR3 is TGTGCCAGCAGTGAAGTTGCCAGGGGCGAGCAGTACTTC. Translating it yields CASSEVARGEQYF.

This chain connects TRBV28 to TRBJ1-4; D uncertain. Germline lookup yields CDR1 MDHEN and CDR2 SYDVKM. The CDR3 sequence is 15 residues long. The V and J ends lost 3 bases and 5 bases respectively, with 13 bases between them. The DNA of the CDR3 is TGTGCCAGCAGTTTTTATACAGAATCAAATGAAAAACTGTTTTTT. Translating gives CASSFYTESNEKLFF.

J is TRBJ1-1 and V is TRBV4-1, with 8 positions matching TRBD1. Per germline, CDR1 MGHRA and CDR2 YSYEKL. J gave up 1 base and V 4 bases, and 11 bases lay outside the gene matches. The CDR3 has 17 residues. CDR3 protein: CASSRLILDRANTEAFF. As DNA, the CDR3 is TGCGCCAGCAGCCGATTGATCCTGGACAGGGCGAACACTGAAGCTTTCTTT.

The chain employs TRBV6-5 and TRBJ2-7; 7 bases are shared with TRBD1. The junction had 5 bases not matched to a gene; V was cut back by 4 bases and J by 2 bases. The CDR3 consists of 14 residues. Germline CDR1 reads MNHEY; CDR2 reads SVGAGI. This chain's CDR3 is CASSSNRGPYEQYF. Written as DNA, the CDR3 is TGTGCCAGCAGTTCAAACAGGGGACCCTACGAGCAGTACTTC.

This chain connects TRBV7-2 to TRBJ2-3, with D possibly being TRBD2 (5 bases). Germline V gives CDR1 SGHTA, CDR2 FQGNSA. The CDR3 runs 15 residues. Trimming shortened V by 5 bases and J by 2 bases, and 14 bases separated the two germline ends. The CDR3 nucleotides are TGTGCCAGCAGCGAGCGAGCGGATTTCACAGATACGCAGTATTTT. This gives the protein CASSERADFTDTQYF. Based on the CDR3 plus reference TRBV7-2 and TRBJ2-3, the full variable domain is GAGVSQSPSNKVTEKGKDVELRCDPISGHTALYWYRQSLGQGLEFLIYFQGNSAPDKSGLPSDRFSAERTGGSVSTLTIQRTQQEDSAVYLCASSERADFTDTQYFGPGTRLTVL.

J is TRBJ2-1 and V is TRBV9; D not resolved. The length of the CDR3 is 14 residues. Germline V gives CDR1 SGDLS, CDR2 YYNGEE. V dropped 1 base and J dropped 8 bases, with 13 bases sitting between them. CDR3 sequence: CASSVTHRVDEQFF. For the CDR3, the DNA is TGTGCCAGCAGCGTAACCCATCGGGTCGATGAGCAGTTCTTC.

As for this clone: Mismatch with germline at one junction end may stem from a read error. V gene TRBV5-1 combines with J gene TRBJ2-5; 9 bases map to TRBD2. The CDR3 extends over 13 amino acids. Germline lookup yields CDR1 SGHRS and CDR2 YFSETQ. CDR3 sequence reads: CTSSSAGGETQYF. Written as DNA, the CDR3 is TGCACCAGCAGCTCCGCGGGAGGGGAGACCCAGTACTTC.

The chain carries TRBV6-4 and TRBJ2-3; 11 nucleotides align to TRBD2. The CDR3 totals 16 residues. The trim removed 3 bases at V and 2 bases at J, leaving 4 bases unmatched. Looked up from germline, CDR1 is MRHNA and CDR2 is SNTAGT. CDR3 in amino acids: CASSDGTSGYTDTQYF. In DNA form, the CDR3 reads TGTGCCAGCAGTGATGGGACTAGCGGCTACACAGATACGCAGTATTTT.

The chain joins TRBV20-1 to TRBJ1-1, with D unclear. CDR1 is DFQATT, CDR2 SNEGSKA, per germline (reference sequence). Trimming took off 0 bases at V and 11 bases at J, with 10 bases between the two ends. The CDR3 contains 11 residues. This chain's CDR3 is CSARDVPGAFF. CDR3 coding DNA: TGCAGTGCTAGAGACGTTCCTGGGGCTTTCTTT.

J is TRBJ1-2 and V is TRBV5-4; tentative D call: TRBD1 (6 bases). Germline V gene data show CDR1 as SGHNT and CDR2 as YYREEE (reference sequence). The V end lost 4 bases, the J end lost 2 bases, and 15 bases lay between the germline ends. The CDR3 is made up of 15 amino acids. CDR3 in DNA: TGTGCCAGCAGCCCCGGACAGTCCTCAAACTATGGCTACACCTTC. This gives the protein CASSPGQSSNYGYTF. The full variable domain, in which reference TRBV5-4 and TRBJ1-2 provide the parts outside the CDR3, is ETGVTQSPTHLIKTRGQQVTLRCSSQSGHNTVSWYQQALGQGPQFIFQYYREEENGRGNFPPRFSGLQFPNYSSELNVNALELDDSALYLCASSPGQSSNYGYTFGSGTRLTVV.

The chain recombines TRBV20-1 with TRBJ2-7; no definite D call. The CDR3 has 11 amino acids. Germline loops: CDR1 DFQATT, CDR2 SNEGSKA (reference sequence). The V end lost 7 bases, the J end lost 4 bases, and 11 bases lay between the germline ends. CDR3 DNA sequence: TGCAGTGTGTCCCTGTTATACGAGCAGTACTTC. Residues: CSVSLLYEQYF.

The chain links TRBV4-2 to TRBJ2-7, with 13 bases matching TRBD2. The germline CDR1 and CDR2 sequences are LGHNA and YNFKEQ. The CDR3 contains 15 residues. The V gene end was trimmed by 4 bases and the J gene end by 6 bases; junction bases not matched to a gene: 6. The CDR3 sequence: CASSPGTSGISEQYF. The CDR3 bases are TGTGCCAGCAGCCCTGGGACTAGCGGGATTTCCGAGCAGTACTTC.

The J gene is TRBJ1-2, the V gene TRBV9; the match to TRBD1 covers 7 bases. Germline V CDR1 and CDR2: SGDLS, YYNGEE. Unmatched junction bases numbered 11, after V lost 2 bases and J lost 7 bases. The CDR3 has 15 amino acids. This chain's CDR3 is CASSVATTGDTGYTF. CDR3 coding DNA: TGTGCCAGCAGCGTCGCAACAACAGGGGATACTGGCTACACCTTC.

The chain links TRBV6-5 to TRBJ1-2; no clear D. The CDR3 is made up of 12 amino acids. V was cut by 5 bases and J by 8 bases, with 12 bases left in between. Germline CDR1 and CDR2: MNHEY and SVGAGI. The CDR3 region has the DNA TGTGCCAGCAGTCGCAAACTAGGAGGCTACACCTTC. This translates into CASSRKLGGYTF.

V is TRBV7-2 and J is TRBJ1-1; 7 nucleotides align to TRBD1. Germline lookup yields CDR1 SGHTA and CDR2 FQGNSA. V lost 5 bases and J lost 3; bases outside the gene matches: 15. CDR3 size: 17 residues. In DNA form, the CDR3 reads TGTGCCAGCAGCCCCCGGGACAGAATTAACCCCTACACTGAAGCTTTCTTT. The encoded protein is CASSPRDRINPYTEAFF.

The V call is TRBV15, the J call TRBJ1-4; a weak D match, TRBD1 (5 bases). CDR3 length: 15 residues. CDR1 and CDR2 (germline): LNHNV, YYDKDF (reference sequence). V lost 1 base and J lost 8, with 14 bases in between. The CDR3 here is CATSRGQTSEEKLFF. CDR3 bases: TGTGCCACCAGCAGAGGACAGACGTCTGAAGAAAAACTGTTTTTT.

The CDR3 bases are TGTGCCAGCAGCTTTGGACTAGCGGGAATCTACGAGCAGTACTTC. It yields the protein CASSFGLAGIYEQYF. V gene TRBV7-9 combines with J gene TRBJ2-7; 12 bases agree with TRBD2. The ends lost 3 bases at V and 3 bases at J; junction bases unmatched: 3. CDR3 length: 15 amino acids. In germline, CDR1 is SEHNR, CDR2 FQNEAQ (reference sequence).

The V and J genes are TRBV19 and TRBJ2-5; D perhaps matches TRBD1 (5 bases). The germline V gene encodes CDR1 LNHDA and CDR2 SQIVND (reference sequence). Trimming cost V 5 bases and J 2 bases, with 9 bases left between them. CDR3 size: 13 residues. The CDR3 loop reads CASSDQGQETQYF. For the CDR3, the DNA is TGTGCCAGTAGTGACCAGGGTCAAGAGACCCAGTACTTC.

The V and J genes are TRBV7-2 and TRBJ2-5, with 8 bases identical to TRBD2. The V gene's germline CDR1 is SGHTA and CDR2 FQGNSA. The CDR3 totals 19 residues. V trimming: 3 bases; J trimming: 4 bases; junction bases outside the gene matches: 19. The CDR3 bases are TGTGCCAGCAGCTTTACCCCCGGGACTAGTTTAAGGGTGGGAGAGACCCAGTACTTC. Encoded protein: CASSFTPGTSLRVGETQYF.

The rearrangement links TRBV6-5 to TRBJ1-6; no reliable D call. The V gene's germline CDR1 is MNHEY and CDR2 SVGAGI. The CDR3 extends over 16 amino acids. Trimming left V 0 bases short and J 5 bases short, with 11 bases between. The CDR3 loop reads CASSYSRAAHNSPLHF. The CDR3 bases are TGTGCCAGCAGTTACTCAAGGGCTGCACATAATTCACCCCTCCACTTT.

The chain joins TRBV5-1 to TRBJ1-6; 11 bases are shared with TRBD1. Germline CDR1 reads SGHRS; CDR2 reads YFSETQ. The ends lost 4 bases at V and 1 base at J; junction bases unmatched: 10. This CDR3 has 19 amino acids. The CDR3 sequence: CASSVTGTGGSSYNSPLHF. CDR3 DNA sequence: TGCGCCAGCAGCGTTACTGGGACAGGGGGGAGTTCCTATAATTCACCCCTCCACTTT.

This clone was picked up one time. This sequence joins TRBV2 and TRBJ1-5; TRBD1 is a possible D gene (6 bases). CDR1 and CDR2 (germline): SNHLY, FYNNEI. Deletions cut 6 bases from V and 4 bases from J, with 10 bases between. The CDR3 runs to 13 residues. The CDR3 coding sequence is TGTGCCAGCAGCCTAACAGGGAATCAGCCCCAGCATTTT. Its translation: CASSLTGNQPQHF.